The source of this T cell receptor beta chain is a study of cytotoxic CD8 clonotypes in ibrutinib-treated CLL. The table came from immunoSEQ multiplex PCR; TCRdb's copy has only in-frame clones and leaves some out. The sample yields 150,000 to 200,000 clones, approximately 91% seen once. Broader study findings: Different sampling times were used for sustained-remission and progressing patients. Patients had baseline clonality above age-matched healthy donors, and this clonality moved with circulating CD8+ T-cell counts. Once treatment began, public clonotypes, which were uncommon, contracted or stayed stable.

Libraries of TCR beta were made from 1.5 to 2 micrograms of genomic DNA that came from cryopreserved PBMCs. Per germline, CDR1 SGHNT and CDR2 YENEEA. The junction had 10 bases not matched to a gene; V was cut back by 1 base and J by 4 bases. The CDR3 is 17 residues long. This clone was counted once. Its antigen is undetermined. Material: PBMCs, obtained at disease progression, from a patient treated with ibrutinib. The chain has TRBV11-3 and TRBJ1-2; 9 bases match TRBD1. The sequence came from a human donor with chronic lymphocytic leukemia. CDR3 bases: TGTGCCAGCAGCTTAGCCGGGACAGGGTGGGGCGCCTATGGCTACACCTTC. Translated, it gives CASSLAGTGWGAYGYTF.